What follows describes a single TCR beta chain. Its antigen remains undetermined. One base away there is no much larger clone; base qualities are not given. Within the sample, other DNA sequences also encode this same CDR3. The CDR3 regions of human TCRbeta chains were subjected to immunosequencing. Concerning the study's data processing: TCRs in the repertoires were compared against a reference library of SARS-CoV-2-specific TCRs that had been generated with the MIRA antigen-specificity platform. Breadth meant the fraction of unique TCRs that were SARS-CoV-2-associated, whereas depth meant the fraction of total T cells that were SARS-CoV-2-associated. Using the MIRA data, every spike-specific TCR was mapped to the spike region that the TCR reacted to and assigned to either a CD4 or a CD8 class. Log10-transformed breadth and depth values were compared by one-way ANOVA with Sidak's multiple comparisons tests. As stored in TCRdb, this immuneACCESS dataset retains in-frame rearrangements with V and J assigned. A fraction of the clones does not appear; measured against another copy, unresolved V genes explain less than half of the discrepancy, and the remainder lacks a known reason. That table is the source of V, J and clone size, and D and trimming were worked out from the DNA. This sample is represented by 75,000 to 100,000 clones; 85% to 90% of them were singletons. Under 8.5% of the sample comes from the top ten.

The record originates from a study of T cell responses to AZD1222 COVID-19 vaccine (dated by TCRdb to the early 2020s). Regarding the study in general: AZD1222 recipients whose second dose came at about 4 weeks and those whose second dose came at about 12 weeks were combined into one group, since spike-specific TCR depth and breadth did not differ between the two schedules. A total of about 240 trial participants underwent TCR sequencing, of whom roughly 210 received two doses of AZD1222 and 26 received two doses of the MenACWY control vaccine. Enrollment into the trials was organized by age into subgroups of 18-55, 56-69 and 70-plus years, and those subgroups contained roughly 150, 30 and 60 TCR-sequenced participants, respectively.

General findings and caveats noted by the study authors: Because no samples from the day 14 peak response were available, repertoires could be characterized only after the peak T cell response. Participants were mostly white British, with more females than males. The authors suggested clonal diversity may have been underestimated. The vaccine-associated CD4 TCRs covered the entire spike protein, and the dominant responses fell in regions 160-218 and 743-854. A significant rise in spike-specific TCR breadth and depth was observed after two AZD1222 doses relative to day 0 and relative to MenACWY recipients. Reportedly, almost half of the unique spike-specific TCRs recognized epitopes lying outside the regions that are mutated in the B.1.351 and B.1.1.7 variants. Conclusions about previously exposed vaccinees were limited because only six AZD1222 recipients were SARS-CoV-2 seropositive at baseline. In the small 56-69-year group, the increase in depth fell short of significance, most likely because of low power.

What the time point label conveys for this sample: baseline before first vaccination. Vaccinee samples came from UK trials COV001 and COV002, including a single-blind randomized controlled phase 2/3 trial of AZD1222 (ChAdOx1 nCoV-19) in healthy adults. For TCRbeta chain sequencing, PBMC samples from trial participants were taken at day 0 and at day 28 after the second dose. The sequence came from an adult in good health. The specimen was peripheral blood, collected on day 0 of AZD1222 vaccination.

The DNA is as follows: TGTGCCAGCAGCCCGTCAGGCACTGAAGCTTTCTTT. Translated, it gives CASSPSGTEAFF. This receptor chain uses TRBV9 and TRBJ1-1; no D segment can be confidently identified. CDR1 and CDR2 are read off the germline V gene as SGDLS and YYNGEE. V is cut by 4 bases and J by 4 bases, and the space between the germline ends is 8 bases. From its cysteine to its phenylalanine, the CDR3 spans 12 amino acids. Only the CDR3 DNA is retained, 36 bases long and in frame from the first base.